One sample yielded the 22 T cell receptor beta chains listed below, sequenced in a study of blood T cell repertoires in COVID-19. Profiling relied on immunoSEQ multiplex PCR, and the TCRdb table lists in-frame clones only, not all of them. The data show a few hundred thousand clones, 80% to 95% seen once. The sample comprised peripheral blood. The source of these receptors is a person aged 18 to 30 with COVID-19, enrolled during active disease.

V and J are TRBV12-5 and TRBJ1-1; possibly TRBD1 for D (6 bases). V lost 7 bases, J lost 6 bases, and 15 bases lay in between. This CDR3 has 13 amino acids. CDR1 is LGHNT and CDR2 is FRNRAP in the germline V gene. The CDR3 sequence is CASADTQGPEAFF. In DNA, the CDR3 is TGTGCTAGTGCCGACACTCAGGGGCCTGAAGCTTTCTTT.

The chain carries TRBV20-1 and TRBJ2-5; 12 bases are a match to TRBD2. This CDR3 spans 16 amino acids. Trimming removed 3 bases from V and 5 bases from J; junction bases left unmatched: 10. Germline values: CDR1 DFQATT, CDR2 SNEGSKA (reference sequence). The CDR3 sequence: CSASRPSGRAGETQYF. In nucleotides, the CDR3 is TGCAGTGCTAGTCGGCCTAGCGGGAGGGCCGGGGAGACCCAGTACTTC.

The chain uses TRBV6-6 and TRBJ1-5; 8 bases map to TRBD1. V trimming: 6 bases; J trimming: 5 bases; junction bases outside the gene matches: 9. The germline CDR1 and CDR2 sequences are MNHNY and SVGAGI (reference sequence). This CDR3 comprises 15 residues. CDR3 sequence (DNA): TGTGCCAGCAGCCGAGTAACGACAGGGGATCAGCCCCAGCATTTT. This encodes CASSRVTTGDQPQHF.

CDR3 sequence (DNA): TGCGCCAGCAGCCAAGATCTATCCGCATCCAATGAGCAGTTCTTC. Translated: CASSQDLSASNEQFF. The chain is built from TRBV4-3 and TRBJ2-1; D unresolved. The CDR3 is 15 amino acids. The germline V gene encodes CDR1 LGHNA and CDR2 YSLEER. V was trimmed by 0 bases and J by 6 bases, leaving 12 bases between them.

The chain joins TRBV2 to TRBJ2-1; 10 bases are shared with TRBD2. The CDR3 sequence is 18 residues long. Unmatched junction bases numbered 9, after V lost 4 bases and J lost 0 bases. CDR1 is SNHLY and CDR2 is FYNNEI in the germline V gene. The CDR3 loop reads CASSVGLAGAGSYNEQFF. DNA for the CDR3: TGTGCCAGCAGTGTCGGCCTAGCGGGGGCCGGCTCCTACAATGAGCAGTTCTTC. The whole variable domain, remainder taken from reference TRBV2 and TRBJ2-1, is EPEVTQTPSHQVTQMGQEVILRCVPISNHLYFYWYRQILGQKVEFLVSFYNNEISEKSEIFDDQFSVERPDGSNFTLKIRSTKLEDSAMYFCASSVGLAGAGSYNEQFFGPGTRLTVL.

J is TRBJ2-5 and V is TRBV2, with 10 bases aligning to TRBD1. Germline V gives CDR1 SNHLY, CDR2 FYNNEI. The CDR3 has 16 residues. V was clipped by 4 bases and J by 5 bases; unmatched bases: 10. CDR3 in amino acids: CASSGERDRGTETQYF. The CDR3 coding sequence is TGTGCCAGCAGTGGGGAACGGGACAGGGGTACGGAGACCCAGTACTTC.

V is TRBV6-5 and J is TRBJ2-7; 7 nucleotides match TRBD2. V gave up 4 bases and J gave up 4 bases; unmatched junction bases: 10. The CDR3 runs to 15 residues. Germline V gene lookup returns CDR1 MNHEY and CDR2 SVGAGI. For the CDR3, the DNA is TGTGCCAGCAGTTCGGGCGGGAGTTTCGCTTACGAGCAGTACTTC. It specifies CASSSGGSFAYEQYF.

V usage is TRBV24-1 and J usage is TRBJ2-5; no clear D. The germline CDR1 and CDR2 sequences are KGHDR and SFDVKD. The CDR3 totals 14 residues. V was cut by 4 bases and J by 1 base, with 9 bases left in between. CDR3 in DNA: TGTGCCACCAGTGACCCTTGGGCCCAAGAGACCCAGTACTTC. Protein product: CATSDPWAQETQYF.

The gene calls are TRBV7-9 and TRBJ2-7; TRBD2 matches at 8 bases. V lost 1 base, J lost 5 bases, and 7 bases stayed unmatched. Germline V lookup: CDR1 SEHNR, CDR2 FQNEAQ (reference sequence). The length of the CDR3 is 15 residues. In DNA, the CDR3 is TGTGCCAGCAGCTTAGGGGGACTAGTCACGGACGAGCAGTACTTC. It yields the protein CASSLGGLVTDEQYF.

V is TRBV9 and J is TRBJ1-1; TRBD1 matches 10 bases. The CDR3 sequence is 15 residues long. V lost 0 bases to trimming and J lost 7 bases; unmatched junction nucleotides: 6. Germline V gene lookup returns CDR1 SGDLS and CDR2 YYNGEE. CDR3 amino acids: CASSVDRDRGIEAFF. Written as DNA, the CDR3 is TGTGCCAGCAGCGTAGATCGGGACAGGGGTATTGAAGCTTTCTTT.

V usage is TRBV30 and J usage is TRBJ2-7, with D uncertain. The ends were cut back, 4 bases at V and 6 bases at J, with 16 bases in the middle. CDR3 size: 13 residues. Per germline, CDR1 GTSNPN and CDR2 SVGIG (reference sequence). The CDR3 loop reads CAWTGRIEGEQYF. The CDR3 DNA follows: TGTGCCTGGACAGGTCGGATCGAAGGCGAGCAGTACTTC.

The J gene is TRBJ2-7, the V gene TRBV28; 11 nucleotides agree with TRBD2. CDR3 length: 14 residues. Germline V gene data show CDR1 as MDHEN and CDR2 as SYDVKM. V was pared by 4 bases and J by 9 bases, with 8 bases of the junction left unmatched. CDR3 residues: CASSSGLAASGQYF. In nucleotides, the CDR3 is TGTGCCAGCAGTTCGGGACTAGCGGCTAGCGGGCAGTACTTC.

This clone was seen a handful of times. The chain employs TRBV5-3 and TRBJ2-1; D gene uncertain. TRBV5-3 is known as an ORF, though its function is uncertain. This CDR3 has 17 amino acids. The germline V and J ends were trimmed by 0 bases and 2 bases, with 15 bases remaining between them. CDR3 amino acids: CARSLAWLRKTYNEQFF. In DNA form, the CDR3 reads TGTGCCAGAAGCTTGGCCTGGTTGCGAAAAACCTACAATGAGCAGTTCTTC.

This chain links TRBV5-6 with TRBJ2-3; 13 nucleotides align to TRBD2. V shed 2 bases and J 6 bases; nucleotides not matched to a gene: 9. The CDR3 is 17 residues long. Germline V gene data show CDR1 as SGHDT and CDR2 as YYEEEE. As DNA, the CDR3 is TGTGCCAGCAGCTTCGGACTAGCGGGGGCTTCCCGGGATACGCAGTATTTT. As protein: CASSFGLAGASRDTQYF.

This chain uses TRBV29-1 with TRBJ2-7; the D is unclear. V shed 1 base and J shed 0 bases, with 10 bases lying between them. Looked up from germline, CDR1 is SQVTM and CDR2 is ANQGSEA. CDR3 length equals 14 residues. The CDR3 DNA is TGCAGCGTTGAAGCTCAAGACACCTCCTACGAGCAGTACTTC. Its translation: CSVEAQDTSYEQYF.

V is TRBV5-6 and J is TRBJ2-7; TRBD2 matches 13 bases. The CDR3 is made up of 14 amino acids. CDR1 and CDR2 from the germline V gene are SGHDT and YYEEEE. Losses at the gene ends were 4 bases for V and 6 bases for J; bases not matched to a gene: 4. The CDR3, as DNA: TGTGCCAGCAGCAGACTAGCGGGAGGCGGCGAGCAGTACTTC. It translates to CASSRLAGGGEQYF.

The chain has TRBV7-6 and TRBJ2-7, with 13 bases that match TRBD2. Trimming removed 0 bases from V and 1 base from J; junction bases left unmatched: 3. The CDR3 covers 17 residues. Germline V gives CDR1 SGHVS, CDR2 FNYEAQ. The CDR3 reads CASSLAQGLAGSYEQYF. The CDR3, as DNA: TGTGCCAGCAGCTTAGCTCAGGGACTAGCGGGATCCTACGAGCAGTACTTC.

The chain employs TRBV4-1 and TRBJ2-2; D gene unclear. Between the trimmed V and J ends, which lost 0 bases and 7 bases, there was a span of 3 bases. CDR1 is MGHRA and CDR2 is YSYEKL in the germline V gene. CDR3 size: 12 residues. CDR3 residues: CASSQDHGELFF. CDR3 bases: TGCGCCAGCAGCCAAGATCACGGGGAGCTGTTTTTT.

The rearrangement uses TRBV4-3 and TRBJ2-2, with a possible D match to TRBD1 (6 bases). Trimming took 0 bases from V and 3 from J, leaving 14 bases between them. Germline V gene data show CDR1 as LGHNA and CDR2 as YSLEER. This CDR3 region has 17 residues. The CDR3 region has the DNA TGCGCCAGCAGCCAAGAGGTCCCAGGGGTCTACACCGGGGAGCTGTTTTTT. Protein: CASSQEVPGVYTGELFF.

This rearrangement joins TRBV29-1 to TRBJ1-2, with TRBD1 matching over 8 bases. J gave up 3 bases and V 1 base, and 1 base lay outside the gene matches. Germline lookup yields CDR1 SQVTM and CDR2 ANQGSEA. This CDR3 has 13 amino acids. CDR3 sequence reads: CSVEGQGYYGYTF. DNA for the CDR3: TGCAGCGTTGAAGGACAGGGGTACTATGGCTACACCTTC.

The rearrangement uses TRBV5-1 and TRBJ1-1; no definite D call. CDR1 is SGHRS and CDR2 is YFSETQ in the germline V gene. V was cut by 4 bases and J by 0 bases, with 7 bases left in between. This CDR3 contains 13 residues. The CDR3 region has the DNA TGCGCCAGCAGCACACAAATGAACACTGAAGCTTTCTTT. It yields the protein CASSTQMNTEAFF. The whole variable domain, remainder taken from reference TRBV5-1 and TRBJ1-1, is KAGVTQTPRYLIKTRGQQVTLSCSPISGHRSVSWYQQTPGQGLQFLFEYFSETQRNKGNFPGRFSGRQFSNSRSEMNVSTLELGDSALYLCASSTQMNTEAFFGQGTRLTVV.

The J gene is TRBJ2-2, the V gene TRBV27; D is possibly TRBD2 (7 bases). Germline V gives CDR1 MNHEY, CDR2 SMNVEV (reference sequence). V was cut by 8 bases and J by 1 base, with 11 bases left in between. This CDR3 contains 14 residues. The CDR3 DNA sequence: TGTGCCAGCCGGGGGGCGATGAACACCGGGGAGCTGTTTTTT. Encoded protein: CASRGAMNTGELFF.